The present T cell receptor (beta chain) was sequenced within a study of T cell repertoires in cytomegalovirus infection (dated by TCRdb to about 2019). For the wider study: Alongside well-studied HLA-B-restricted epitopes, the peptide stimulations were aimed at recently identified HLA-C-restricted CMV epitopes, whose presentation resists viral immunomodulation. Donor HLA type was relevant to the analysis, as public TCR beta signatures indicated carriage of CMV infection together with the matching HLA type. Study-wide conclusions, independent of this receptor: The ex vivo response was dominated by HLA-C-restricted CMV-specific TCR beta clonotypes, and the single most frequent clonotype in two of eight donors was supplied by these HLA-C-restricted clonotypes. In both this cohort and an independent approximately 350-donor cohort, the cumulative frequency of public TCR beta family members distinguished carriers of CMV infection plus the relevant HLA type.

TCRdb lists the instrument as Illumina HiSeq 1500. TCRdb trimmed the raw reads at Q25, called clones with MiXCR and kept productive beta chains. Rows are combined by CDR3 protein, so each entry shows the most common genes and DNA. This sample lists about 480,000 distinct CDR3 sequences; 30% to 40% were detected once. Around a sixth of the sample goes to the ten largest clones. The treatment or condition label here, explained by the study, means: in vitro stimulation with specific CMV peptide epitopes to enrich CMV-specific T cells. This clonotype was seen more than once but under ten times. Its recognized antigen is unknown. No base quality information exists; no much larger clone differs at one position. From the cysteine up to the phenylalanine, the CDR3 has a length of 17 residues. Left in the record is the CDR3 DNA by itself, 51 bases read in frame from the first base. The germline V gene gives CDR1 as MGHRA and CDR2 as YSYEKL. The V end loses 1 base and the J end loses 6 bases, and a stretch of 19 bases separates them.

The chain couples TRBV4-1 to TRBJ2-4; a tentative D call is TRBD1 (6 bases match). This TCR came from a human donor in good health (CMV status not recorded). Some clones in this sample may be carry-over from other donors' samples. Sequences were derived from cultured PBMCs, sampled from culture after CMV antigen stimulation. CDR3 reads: CASSQVLAGRGRNIQYF. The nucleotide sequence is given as TGCGCCAGCAGCCAAGTCTTGGCAGGAAGGGGGAGAAACATTCAGTACTTC.